The 10 T cell receptor beta chains listed next were all sequenced from one sample in a study of monozygotic twins with inflammatory bowel disease. TCRdb re-called the 5' RACE reads and catalogs CDR3 proteins one per entry, DNA excluded. The sample table sets out 80,000 or so distinct CDR3 sequences. Sequencing used blood. These TCRs come from a human donor with ulcerative colitis or Crohn's disease, or a healthy co-twin of an affected twin (not recorded which).

The V and J genes are TRBV10-3 and TRBJ2-1; the D gene TCRdb calls, TRBD1, cannot be checked with no DNA. This CDR3 is built from 19 residues. From germline, CDR1 is ENHRY and CDR2 SYGVKD. CDR3 region: CAISESMGAGGIAYNEQFF.

The chain recombines TRBV28 with TRBJ2-1; TCRdb picks TRBD2, but there is no DNA to check that call. Germline CDR1 is MDHEN and CDR2 is SYDVKM. The CDR3 sequence is 16 residues long. The CDR3 protein is CASSRYTSGDYNEQFF.

The chain is built from TRBV11-2 and TRBJ1-1; as DNA is missing, the TRBD1 call by TCRdb cannot be tested. This CDR3 spans 17 amino acids. CDR1 SGHAT and CDR2 FQNNGV come from the germline V gene. The CDR3 here is CASSLNRWGRKNTEAFF.

The rearrangement joins TRBV5-5 to TRBJ2-2. Germline V lookup: CDR1 SGHKS, CDR2 YYEKEE (reference sequence). This CDR3 is 14 amino acids long. CDR3 in amino acids: CASSLDSGGGELFF.

This CDR3 reads CASADPPGVNTEAFF. The V and J genes are TRBV19 and TRBJ1-1; TCRdb selects TRBD1, and the lack of DNA leaves this call unchecked. Germline V lookup: CDR1 LNHDA, CDR2 SQIVND (reference sequence). There are 15 residues in the CDR3.

The chain recombines TRBV7-2 with TRBJ2-2. The CDR3 totals 13 residues. Germline V gene lookup returns CDR1 SGHTA and CDR2 FQGNSA. The CDR3 here is CASTLLNTGELFF.

The V gene is TRBV20-1, the J gene TRBJ2-7; without DNA, the TCRdb call of TRBD1 cannot be checked. The length of the CDR3 is 15 residues. Germline lookup yields CDR1 DFQATT and CDR2 SNEGSKA (reference sequence). CDR3 region: CSARGGQGVSYEQYF.

The genes are TRBV19 and TRBJ2-7. This CDR3 is built from 12 residues. CDR1 LNHDA and CDR2 SQIVND come from the germline V gene (reference sequence). CDR3 region: CASSGRTYEQYF.

The rearrangement joins TRBV10-3 to TRBJ1-4. CDR1 is ENHRY, CDR2 SYGVKD, per germline. The CDR3 runs 13 residues. The CDR3 loop reads CAIGQSANEKLFF.

The V and J genes are TRBV3-1 and TRBJ2-5. This CDR3 has 15 residues. Germline CDR1 is LGHDT and CDR2 is YNNKEL (reference sequence). The CDR3 sequence is CASSPQLQGRETQYF.